The rows below give T cell receptor beta chains drawn from one sample of a study of early T cells in non-severe SARS-CoV-2 infection. TCRdb ran MiXCR on the 5' RACE reads and lists one entry per CDR3 protein. The table records more than 75,000 distinct CDR3 sequences, roughly 13% of them present only once. The specimen was whole blood. The receptors originated from an adult who was a healthcare worker with PCR-confirmed SARS-CoV-2 infection or an uninfected control (not recorded which). The CDR3 runs from the conserved cysteine through the conserved F or W. Each record gives: J gene, D gene, clone size, V gene, CDR3 protein, CDR3 DNA. The D gene is left open where the match is weak. Only some rows state a clone size, as once, few, many or a class for expanded clones.

>TRBJ2-3|-|few|TRBV2
CASEVGGSNRDTQYF
TGTGCCAGCGAGGTTGGGGGTTCGAATCGAGATACGCAGTATTTT
>TRBJ2-3|-|-|TRBV3-1
CASSRLGPDTQYF
TGTGCCAGCAGCCGCCTGGGGCCAGATACGCAGTATTTT
>TRBJ2-2|-|many|TRBV20-1
CSAREAFPNTGELFF
TGCAGTGCTAGAGAAGCATTTCCGAACACCGGGGAGCTGTTTTTT
>TRBJ2-7|-|many|TRBV7-8
CASSLRPDGSYEQYF
TGTGCCAGCAGCCTAAGACCGGACGGTTCCTACGAGCAGTACTTC
>TRBJ2-1|TRBD2|-|TRBV7-9
CASSFPGLALYNEQFF
TGTGCCAGCAGCTTTCCGGGACTAGCGCTCTACAATGAGCAGTTCTTC
>TRBJ2-3|TRBD1|many|TRBV27
CASSLWDRLGFLSF
TGTGCCAGCAGTTTATGGGACAGACTTGGGTTTTTGTCTTTT
>TRBJ2-2|TRBD1|many|TRBV6-5
CASSTYPGTATGELFF
TGTGCCAGCAGCACTTACCCCGGGACAGCCACCGGGGAGCTGTTTTTT
>TRBJ1-1|-|few|TRBV9
CASSVDIGAEAFF
TGTGCCAGCAGCGTAGATATAGGGGCTGAAGCTTTCTTT
>TRBJ1-3|-|many|TRBV29-1
CSVAPGSGNTIYF
TGCAGCGTGGCCCCCGGCTCTGGAAACACCATATATTTT
>TRBJ2-3|TRBD2|many|TRBV14
CASSQWNGGSTDTQYF
TGTGCCAGCAGCCAATGGAACGGGGGGAGCACAGATACGCAGTATTTT
>TRBJ1-1|TRBD1|many|TRBV7-2
CASSLDRGMAEAFF
TGTGCCAGCAGCTTGGACAGGGGCATGGCTGAAGCTTTCTTT
>TRBJ1-2|-|many|TRBV7-9
CASSLGRGGYTF
TGTGCCAGCAGCTTGGGACGAGGGGGCTACACCTTC
>TRBJ2-4|-|-|TRBV29-1
CSFITGSQNIQYF
TGCAGTTTTATCACGGGGAGCCAAAACATTCAGTACTTC
>TRBJ1-1|-|many|TRBV18
CASSPGNRANTEAFF
TGTGCCAGCTCACCAGGGAACAGGGCGAACACTGAAGCTTTCTTT
>TRBJ2-3|-|few|TRBV29-1
CSVIPTDTQYF
TGCAGCGTTATCCCCACAGATACGCAGTATTTT
>TRBJ2-1|-|few|TRBV7-2
CASRRTTYNEQFF
TGTGCCAGCAGACGTACAACCTACAATGAGCAGTTCTTC
>TRBJ2-1|-|-|TRBV29-1
CSVEPSGAESSYNEQFF
TGCAGCGTTGAACCCTCCGGGGCGGAAAGCTCCTACAATGAGCAGTTCTTC
>TRBJ2-3|TRBD2|many|TRBV12-3/TRBV12-4
CASSPSLAGADTQYF
TGTGCCAGCAGTCCCTCACTAGCGGGGGCGGATACGCAGTATTTT
>TRBJ2-5|-|many|TRBV5-1
CASSLDPSETQYF
TGCGCCAGCAGCTTGGACCCCTCAGAGACCCAGTACTTC
>TRBJ2-7|-|many|TRBV2
CASSPDSDEQYF
TGTGCCAGCAGCCCTGACAGCGACGAGCAGTACTTC
>TRBJ2-7|-|-|TRBV5-6
CASSTSGPRIYEQYF
TGTGCCAGCAGCACCTCAGGGCCGAGGATCTACGAGCAGTACTTC
>TRBJ1-3|-|-|TRBV27
CASSLSPDRRNTIYF
TGTGCCAGCAGTTTATCCCCCGACAGGCGGAACACCATATATTTT
>TRBJ1-6|-|-|TRBV2
CASSVEGKGSPLHF
TGTGCCAGCAGTGTGGAGGGTAAAGGATCACCCCTCCACTTT
>TRBJ2-5|TRBD2|many|TRBV11-3
CASSDGVSGVHQETQYF
TGTGCCAGCAGCGATGGGGTTAGCGGGGTCCACCAAGAGACCCAGTACTTC
>TRBJ1-2|-|many|TRBV9
CASSVEAGPNYGYTF
TGTGCCAGCAGCGTAGAGGCAGGGCCTAACTATGGCTACACCTTC
>TRBJ2-2|-|-|TRBV12-5
CASGFPTGGDRELFF
TGTGCTAGTGGTTTCCCGACAGGAGGGGACCGGGAGCTGTTTTTT
>TRBJ2-7|TRBD2|-|TRBV9
CASSEGLSGYEQYF
TGTGCCAGCAGCGAGGGACTATCGGGGTACGAGCAGTACTTC
>TRBJ2-1|-|few|TRBV6-6
CASSYEQFF
TGTGCCAGCAGTTATGAGCAGTTCTTC
>TRBJ1-6|-|-|TRBV15
CATSGLRGLNSPLHF
TGTGCCACCAGCGGATTACGGGGTTTAAATTCACCCCTCCACTTT
>TRBJ2-5|TRBD1|many|TRBV29-1
CSALTGAPETQYF
TGCAGCGCACTGACAGGGGCCCCAGAGACCCAGTACTTC
>TRBJ1-1|-|many|TRBV5-1
CASSFWDTGPTEAFF
TGCGCCAGCAGCTTCTGGGACACGGGTCCCACTGAAGCTTTCTTT
>TRBJ2-1|-|many|TRBV11-2
CASRRLTGRSYEQFF
TGTGCCAGCAGGCGACTCACGGGGCGTTCGTATGAGCAGTTCTTC
>TRBJ1-5|-|-|TRBV30
CAWSGLTGGASNQPQHF
TGTGCCTGGAGTGGCCTGACGGGAGGGGCTAGCAATCAGCCCCAGCATTTT
>TRBJ2-1|-|-|TRBV11-1
CASGALNNEQFF
TGTGCCAGCGGCGCTCTTAACAATGAGCAGTTCTTC
>TRBJ1-2|-|few|TRBV20-1
CSARSGNYGYTF
TGCAGTGCTAGGTCAGGGAACTATGGCTACACCTTC
>TRBJ1-5|-|many|TRBV27
CASSLLSGDNQPQHF
TGTGCCAGCAGTTTACTTTCCGGGGACAATCAGCCCCAGCATTTT
>TRBJ1-2|-|-|TRBV6-6
CASSYSGSPSNPYGYTF
TGTGCCAGCAGTTACTCTGGCAGCCCATCAAATCCTTATGGCTACACCTTC
>TRBJ2-4|TRBD2|many|TRBV28
CASSLSGGSSIQYF
TGTGCCAGCAGTTTAAGCGGGGGAAGTAGCATTCAGTACTTC
>TRBJ2-1|-|many|TRBV2
CASSEEGNSYNEQFF
TGTGCCAGCAGTGAAGAGGGGAACTCCTACAATGAGCAGTTCTTC
>TRBJ1-1|-|few|TRBV9
CASSVMGNTEAFF
TGTGCCAGCAGCGTAATGGGGAACACTGAAGCTTTCTTT
>TRBJ2-3|-|-|TRBV20-1
CSAALRTGTDTQYF
TGCAGTGCCGCCCTAAGAACGGGAACAGATACGCAGTATTTT
>TRBJ2-7|-|few|TRBV5-1
CASSLAAGSEYEQYF
TGCGCCAGCAGCTTGGCGGCAGGCTCCGAGTACGAGCAGTACTTC
>TRBJ1-1|TRBD1|once|TRBV7-9
CASSSQGKTEAFF
TGTGCCAGCAGCTCACAGGGGAAGACTGAAGCTTTCTTT
>TRBJ2-1|TRBD1|-|TRBV10-3
CAISEGQGNNEQFF
TGTGCCATCAGTGAGGGACAGGGAAACAATGAGCAGTTCTTC
>TRBJ1-6|-|few|TRBV6-5
CASSPGTGGGRPLHF
TGTGCCAGCAGTCCGGGGACGGGGGGTGGAAGGCCCCTCCACTTT
>TRBJ2-2|TRBD1|-|TRBV5-1
CASSRQGAQDTGELFF
TGCGCCAGCAGCCGACAGGGGGCGCAGGACACCGGGGAGCTGTTTTTT
>TRBJ1-4|-|few|TRBV20-1
CSAIGATNEKLFF
TGCAGTGCTATTGGTGCAACTAATGAAAAACTGTTTTTT
>TRBJ2-2|TRBD1|few|TRBV6-6
CASSRSDRGLNTGELFF
TGTGCCAGCAGCCGTTCGGACAGGGGGCTGAACACCGGGGAGCTGTTTTTT
>TRBJ2-1|TRBD2|-|TRBV28
CASRVRRGQGLAGALYNEQFF
TGTGCCAGCAGAGTCCGCCGGGGACAGGGACTAGCGGGAGCCCTCTACAATGAGCAGTTCTTC
>TRBJ2-7|-|-|TRBV10-3
CAISPGGGQREQYF
TGTGCCATCAGTCCCGGGGGCGGACAACGAGAGCAGTACTTC
>TRBJ1-1|-|-|TRBV28
CASSSPDRPNTEAFF
TGTGCCAGCAGTTCCCCTGACCGACCGAACACTGAAGCTTTCTTT
>TRBJ1-5|TRBD1|many|TRBV18
CASSPETGVNQPQHF
TGTGCCAGCTCACCAGAGACAGGGGTCAATCAGCCCCAGCATTTT
>TRBJ2-6|-|-|TRBV20-1
CSASGGESGANVLTF
TGCAGTGCTAGTGGCGGCGAGTCTGGGGCCAACGTCCTGACTTTC
>TRBJ2-6|TRBD1|-|TRBV9
CASSPRGRVVGANVLTF
TGTGCCAGCAGCCCCAGGGGGCGGGTAGTTGGGGCCAACGTCCTGACTTTC
>TRBJ1-2|-|few|TRBV5-1
CASSPRENYGYTF
TGCGCCAGCAGCCCCAGGGAGAACTATGGCTACACCTTC
>TRBJ2-7|-|-|TRBV5-1
CASTRSLQDYEQYF
TGCGCCAGCACCCGTTCCCTACAGGACTACGAGCAGTACTTC
>TRBJ1-5|-|many|TRBV6-1
CASSDGGTNQPQHF
TGTGCCAGCAGTGATGGGGGTACAAATCAGCCCCAGCATTTT
>TRBJ1-2|-|few|TRBV5-1
CASSRTGPDDGYTF
TGCGCCAGCAGCCGGACCGGGCCCGACGATGGCTACACCTTC